Detailed here is one T cell receptor beta chain. This sample was taken from a study of blood T cell repertoires in COVID-19. About the research overall: Italy, Spain and the United States were the sources of the convalescent and acute COVID-19 samples. PBMCs, B-cell-depleted T cells, or T cells were the source of the cDNA or gDNA that made up the material.

Original processing methods: Nucleated cell counts were estimated from reference gene primer amplification. Generated by immunoSEQ multiplex PCR, the TCRdb table keeps only in-frame clones and is missing some. That table furnishes V, J and clone size, whereas the DNA furnished D and trimming. The table lists about 150,000 clones, 85% of them singletons. The clonotype comes from a woman aged 35 to 49 with active or convalescent COVID-19. The sequenced sample was peripheral blood.

The CDR3 DNA is TGTGCCAGCAGCTCTCTCCGGGGGGAAAAACTGTTTTTT. Translation: CASSSLRGEKLFF. The V gene is TRBV5-8, the J gene TRBJ1-4, with D possibly matching TRBD1 (5 bases). Trimming took off 3 bases at V and 8 bases at J, with 11 bases between the two ends. Germline V CDR1 and CDR2: SGHTS, YDEGEE. The CDR3 runs 13 residues.